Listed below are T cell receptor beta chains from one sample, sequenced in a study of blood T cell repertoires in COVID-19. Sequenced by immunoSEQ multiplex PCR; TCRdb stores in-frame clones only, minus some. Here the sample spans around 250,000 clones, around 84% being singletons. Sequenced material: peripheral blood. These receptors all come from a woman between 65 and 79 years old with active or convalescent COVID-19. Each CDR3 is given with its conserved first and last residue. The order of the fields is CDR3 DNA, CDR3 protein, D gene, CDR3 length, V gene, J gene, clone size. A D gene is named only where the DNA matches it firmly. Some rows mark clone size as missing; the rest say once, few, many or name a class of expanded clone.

CDR3nt: TGTGCCAGCAGTACTTGGGACAGGATTGACGGAAACACCATATATTTT; CDR3aa: CASSTWDRIDGNTIYF; d_gene: TRBD1; len: 16; v_gene: TRBV7-9; j_gene: TRBJ1-3; abundance: NA
CDR3nt: TGTGCCAGTAGTATTACGGGACAGGGGATGGGGTATTTT; CDR3aa: CASSITGQGMGYF; d_gene: TRBD1; len: 13; v_gene: TRBV19; j_gene: TRBJ2-3; abundance: NA
CDR3nt: TGTGCCAGCAGCCAAGAGCAAGGGGGACAGTCCTACGAGCAGTACTTC; CDR3aa: CASSQEQGGQSYEQYF; d_gene: TRBD1; len: 16; v_gene: TRBV4-2; j_gene: TRBJ2-7; abundance: NA
CDR3nt: TGTGCCACCAGTGATTTAGGGGATTCCACAGATACGCAGTATTTT; CDR3aa: CATSDLGDSTDTQYF; d_gene: NA; len: 15; v_gene: TRBV24-1; j_gene: TRBJ2-3; abundance: NA
CDR3nt: TGTGCCAGCAGCTTTCATCGACAGGGTAATGGCTACACCTTC; CDR3aa: CASSFHRQGNGYTF; d_gene: TRBD1; len: 14; v_gene: TRBV7-2; j_gene: TRBJ1-2; abundance: NA
CDR3nt: TGTGCCAGCAGCGGGGACAGGACGAACACTGAAGCTTTCTTT; CDR3aa: CASSGDRTNTEAFF; d_gene: TRBD1; len: 14; v_gene: TRBV7-8; j_gene: TRBJ1-1; abundance: NA
CDR3nt: TGTGCCAGCAGTTTATTTGGACAGGGTTTTTCAGATACGCAGTATTTT; CDR3aa: CASSLFGQGFSDTQYF; d_gene: TRBD1; len: 16; v_gene: TRBV27; j_gene: TRBJ2-3; abundance: NA
CDR3nt: TGCGCCAGCAGCCCAGGACAATCGGTTGACGCAGATACGCAGTATTTT; CDR3aa: CASSPGQSVDADTQYF; d_gene: NA; len: 16; v_gene: TRBV5-1; j_gene: TRBJ2-3; abundance: NA
CDR3nt: TGTGCCAGCAGCTTAGCGGGGGGGCCATGGGAGACCCAGTACTTC; CDR3aa: CASSLAGGPWETQYF; d_gene: NA; len: 15; v_gene: TRBV7-2; j_gene: TRBJ2-5; abundance: few
CDR3nt: TGCGCCAGCAGCCGTAAAGGGGGCGTGGAGGAGACCCAGTACTTC; CDR3aa: CASSRKGGVEETQYF; d_gene: TRBD1; len: 15; v_gene: TRBV5-1; j_gene: TRBJ2-5; abundance: NA
CDR3nt: TGCGCCAGCAGCCGCAGACAGGGGGATGGCTACACCTTC; CDR3aa: CASSRRQGDGYTF; d_gene: TRBD1; len: 13; v_gene: TRBV4-1; j_gene: TRBJ1-2; abundance: NA
CDR3nt: TGTGCCAGCAGCGTAACAGGGTTAAACACTGAAGCTTTCTTT; CDR3aa: CASSVTGLNTEAFF; d_gene: NA; len: 14; v_gene: TRBV9; j_gene: TRBJ1-1; abundance: once
CDR3nt: TGTGCCAGCAGTCAGCGGGAGGGTCTAATCGGGCCCCAGCATTTT; CDR3aa: CASSQREGLIGPQHF; d_gene: NA; len: 15; v_gene: TRBV27; j_gene: TRBJ1-5; abundance: once
CDR3nt: TGTGCCAGCTCACCCCAGGTGGACACTGAAGCTTTCTTT; CDR3aa: CASSPQVDTEAFF; d_gene: NA; len: 13; v_gene: TRBV18; j_gene: TRBJ1-1; abundance: NA
CDR3nt: TGTGCCAGTAGTATAGAGCGGACAGCCTACTATGGCTACACCTTC; CDR3aa: CASSIERTAYYGYTF; d_gene: NA; len: 15; v_gene: TRBV19; j_gene: TRBJ1-2; abundance: NA
CDR3nt: TGTGCCAGTAGTATTAATCAGGGAAGCGAAAAACTGTTTTTT; CDR3aa: CASSINQGSEKLFF; d_gene: NA; len: 14; v_gene: TRBV19; j_gene: TRBJ1-4; abundance: once
CDR3nt: TGTGCCACCAGCGGATCAAGGGACAGCTACAATGAGCAGTTCTTC; CDR3aa: CATSGSRDSYNEQFF; d_gene: TRBD1; len: 15; v_gene: TRBV15; j_gene: TRBJ2-1; abundance: NA
CDR3nt: TGTGCCAGCAGCCCTGGACAGTTGAACACTGAAGCTTTCTTT; CDR3aa: CASSPGQLNTEAFF; d_gene: NA; len: 14; v_gene: TRBV4-2; j_gene: TRBJ1-1; abundance: NA
CDR3nt: TGTGCCAGCAGCGTATCCGGGGAAGGAGTAGCTTTCTTT; CDR3aa: CASSVSGEGVAFF; d_gene: NA; len: 13; v_gene: TRBV9; j_gene: TRBJ1-1; abundance: NA
CDR3nt: TGTGCCAGCAGCTTCCTACCCGACACCGGGGAGCTGTTTTTT; CDR3aa: CASSFLPDTGELFF; d_gene: NA; len: 14; v_gene: TRBV7-7; j_gene: TRBJ2-2; abundance: NA
CDR3nt: TGCGCCAGCGTGGGGCTCATATCGAACGACTTTCCCTACGAGCAGTACTTC; CDR3aa: CASVGLISNDFPYEQYF; d_gene: NA; len: 17; v_gene: TRBV10-2; j_gene: TRBJ2-7; abundance: once
CDR3nt: TGTGCCAGCAGCTTAGATGCAGGGGCCACAGATACGCAGTATTTT; CDR3aa: CASSLDAGATDTQYF; d_gene: NA; len: 15; v_gene: TRBV11-2; j_gene: TRBJ2-3; abundance: NA
CDR3nt: TGTGCCAGCAGCGGATGGCGAACGGGTACGCAGTATTTT; CDR3aa: CASSGWRTGTQYF; d_gene: NA; len: 13; v_gene: TRBV11-3; j_gene: TRBJ2-3; abundance: NA
CDR3nt: TGTGCCAGCAGCTTTATGGGGACAGCCTCTGGAAACACCATATATTTT; CDR3aa: CASSFMGTASGNTIYF; d_gene: TRBD1; len: 16; v_gene: TRBV7-2; j_gene: TRBJ1-3; abundance: NA
CDR3nt: TGCGCCAGCAGCCTGGGAGGTTCGGGGGGAAACACCATATATTTT; CDR3aa: CASSLGGSGGNTIYF; d_gene: NA; len: 15; v_gene: TRBV5-1; j_gene: TRBJ1-3; abundance: NA